This T cell receptor beta chain was sequenced for a study of naive and memory T cell subsets. The study, taken as a whole, reports: There was no ground truth to check naive and memory subset results. Possibly reflecting memory cells re-expressing CD45RA, a few larger clonotypes occurred in naive repertoires, especially CD8.

V lost 3 bases, J lost 0 bases, and 23 bases lay in between. Per germline, CDR1 MGHDK and CDR2 SYGVNS. This CDR3 contains 19 residues. The beta constant-region primer was an equimolar mix of two oligonucleotides covering TRBC1 and TRBC2. The ligated cDNA underwent four PCR rounds using SP2 and nested alpha and beta constant-region primers. TCRdb called the UMI-ligation and nested PCR reads again in MiXCR, with one record for every CDR3 protein. The repertoire holds over 90,000 distinct CDR3 sequences, with around 10% as singletons. Concerning this clonotype: Its antigen is as yet unknown.

The chain combines TRBV25-1 with TRBJ2-5, with D possibly being TRBD1 or TRBD2 (5 bases each). The TCR comes from a human donor in good health. The sample comprised naive CD4+ T cells from blood. The CDR3 protein is CASSDSDGGSWGYQETQYF. CDR3 in DNA: TGTGCCAGCAGTGATTCCGACGGAGGCAGTTGGGGGTACCAAGAGACCCAGTACTTC.